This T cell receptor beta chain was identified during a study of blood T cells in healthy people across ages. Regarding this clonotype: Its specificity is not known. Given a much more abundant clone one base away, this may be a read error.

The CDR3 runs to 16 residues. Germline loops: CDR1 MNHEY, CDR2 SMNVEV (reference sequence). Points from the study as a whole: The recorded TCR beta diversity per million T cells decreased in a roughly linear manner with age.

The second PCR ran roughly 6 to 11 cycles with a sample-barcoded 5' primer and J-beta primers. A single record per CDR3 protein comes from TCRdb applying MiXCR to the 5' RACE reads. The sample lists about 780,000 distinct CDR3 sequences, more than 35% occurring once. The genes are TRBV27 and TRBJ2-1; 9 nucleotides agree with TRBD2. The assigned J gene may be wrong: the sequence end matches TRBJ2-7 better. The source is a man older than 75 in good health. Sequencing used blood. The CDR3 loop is CASSDFSGSLPHEQYF. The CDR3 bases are TGTGCCAGCAGTGACTTTAGCGGGAGTCTACCCCACGAGCAGTACTTC.